This T cell receptor (beta chain) emerged from a study of T cell repertoires in cytomegalovirus infection. Across the study: Matching HLA type, along with CMV infection, was indicated by public TCR beta signatures.

TCRdb reanalysed the reads using MiXCR and keeps one entry per CDR3 protein. The table records hundreds of thousands of distinct CDR3 sequences, roughly 18% of them present only once. This clonotype was seen repeatedly, ten times or more. Its specificity is unknown. V was pared by 1 base and J by 8 bases, with 15 bases between. In germline, CDR1 is LNHDA, CDR2 SQIVND (reference sequence). The CDR3 is 15 residues long. The study, taken as a whole, reports: CMV carriers having the relevant HLA were flagged by cumulative public TCR beta family frequency. The ex vivo response showed dominance by HLA-C-restricted CMV-specific TCR beta clonotypes.

The sample comprised PBMCs. The clonotype comes from a human donor in good health (CMV status not recorded). Some clones in this sample may be carry-over from other donors' samples. This chain connects TRBV19 to TRBJ2-1; maybe TRBD1 (6 bases). The CDR3 region has the DNA TGTGCCAGTAGTATAGCCCTACAGGGATACGATGAGCAGTTCTTC. It codes for CASSIALQGYDEQFF.